This T cell receptor beta chain is from a study of cytomegalovirus exposure and HLA in healthy donors. Overall study results and limits: Prediction of most subjects' HLA-A and HLA-B alleles by TCR beta sequences was reportedly accurate.

Primers: 60 Vbeta forward and 13 Jbeta reverse. Profiling relied on immunoSEQ multiplex PCR, and the TCRdb table lists in-frame clones only, not all of them. Among about 94,000 clones listed, roughly three quarters were seen once. The V and J ends lost 0 bases and 2 bases respectively, with 10 bases between them. CDR1 is GTSNPN and CDR2 is SVGIG in the germline V gene (reference sequence). The CDR3 runs to 14 residues. Regarding this clone: Its specificity is not known. Other DNA variants within this sample encode the same CDR3.

Sequencing was performed on PBMCs. The chain combines TRBV30 with TRBJ1-1; tentative D call: TRBD1 (5 bases). This TCR was sampled from a man in his thirties or forties in good health and CMV-seronegative. For the CDR3, the DNA is TGTGCCTGGAGTGTCGATAGGGGAAACACTGAAGCTTTCTTT. Encoded protein: CAWSVDRGNTEAFF.